The 3 T cell receptor beta chains presented below share a single source sample, sequenced in a study of T cell clonality in common variable immunodeficiency. Profiled with immunoSEQ multiplex PCR; TCRdb holds only in-frame clones, not every one. Recorded here are about 59,000 clones, none singletons. Sequencing was done on a sample of peripheral blood mononuclear cells. Every receptor here comes from a person aged 18 to 70 in good health.

This clone has at least ten counts. The read halts 3 residues ahead of the CDR3 end, with the missing end drawn from the germline J gene. V gene TRBV7-9 combines with J gene TRBJ2-1; no clear D gene. This CDR3 spans 13 amino acids. Germline CDR1 is SEHNR and CDR2 is FQNEAQ (reference sequence). Trimming took 2 bases from V and 5 from J, leaving 7 bases between them. CDR3 DNA, as far as it was read: TGTGCCAGCAGCTTATCTACCAACAATGAG. Its protein is CASSLSTNNE. The CDR3 in its entirety is CASSLSTNNEQFF.

This clone was recorded at least ten times. From the germline J gene comes the end of the CDR3, since the read stops 3 residues before it. The chain couples TRBV28 to TRBJ2-3; 10 nucleotides match TRBD2. Unmatched junction bases numbered 3, after V lost 8 bases and J lost 1 base. The CDR3 consists of 14 residues. Germline V CDR1 and CDR2: MDHEN, SYDVKM. The CDR3 here is CASGGLAGTDTQYF. The part of the CDR3 DNA that was read is TGTGCCAGCGGAGGACTAGCGGGCACAGATACG.

This clone was counted many times. The read ends 3 residues shy of where the CDR3 ends; the end is completed using the germline J gene. V and J are TRBV20-1 and TRBJ2-7; TRBD2 aligns across 8 bases. CDR1 and CDR2 from the germline V gene are DFQATT and SNEGSKA (reference sequence). The CDR3 has 14 residues. J gave up 3 bases and V 3 bases, and 7 bases lay outside the gene matches. The CDR3 protein is CSASSSSGGYEQYF. The covered CDR3 bases are TGCAGTGCTAGTTCGTCCAGCGGGGGCTACGAG.